The present TCR beta chain was sequenced within a study of beta chain features in type 1 diabetes. Worth noting for this clone: Its cognate antigen is unknown.

Overall study results and limits: PCR might show a preference for shorter templates, equally across patients and controls.

Every bit of the isolated RNA underwent reverse transcription, so sequencing read expressed TCRB transcripts. Data came from immunoSEQ multiplex PCR; TCRdb stores just in-frame clones and leaves some out. The profile covers about 150,000 clones, with around 8.5% appearing a single time and 0.65% taken by the ten largest. The source is a man between 18 and 35 years old in good health. Material: central memory CD4+ T cells from blood.

DNA for the CDR3: TGTGCCAGCAGCGACGGGTTTAATGAGCAGTTCTTC. This sequence encodes CASSDGFNEQFF. The V gene is TRBV11-2, the J gene TRBJ2-1; D is undetermined. This CDR3 comprises 12 residues. V was shortened by 5 bases and J by 7 bases, with 9 bases between the two germline ends. Germline CDR1 SGHAT, CDR2 FQNNGV.